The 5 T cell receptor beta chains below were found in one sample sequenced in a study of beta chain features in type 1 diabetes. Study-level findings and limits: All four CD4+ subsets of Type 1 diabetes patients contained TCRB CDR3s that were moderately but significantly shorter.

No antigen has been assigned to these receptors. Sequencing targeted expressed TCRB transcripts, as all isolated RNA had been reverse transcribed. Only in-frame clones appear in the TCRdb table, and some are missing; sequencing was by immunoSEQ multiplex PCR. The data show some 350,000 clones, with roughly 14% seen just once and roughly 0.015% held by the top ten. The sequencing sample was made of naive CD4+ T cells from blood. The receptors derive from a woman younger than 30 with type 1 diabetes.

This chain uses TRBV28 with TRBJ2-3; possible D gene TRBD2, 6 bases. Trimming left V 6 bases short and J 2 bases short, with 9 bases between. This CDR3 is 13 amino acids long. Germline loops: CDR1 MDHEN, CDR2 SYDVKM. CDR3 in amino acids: CASSWTTTDTQYF. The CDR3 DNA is TGTGCCAGCAGCTGGACTACCACAGATACGCAGTATTTT.

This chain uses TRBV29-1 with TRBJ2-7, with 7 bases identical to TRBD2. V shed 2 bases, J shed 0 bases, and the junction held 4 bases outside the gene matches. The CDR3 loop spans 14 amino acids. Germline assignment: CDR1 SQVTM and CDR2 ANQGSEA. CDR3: CSVETSAPSYEQYF. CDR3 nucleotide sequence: TGCAGCGTTGAAACTAGCGCTCCCTCCTACGAGCAGTACTTC.

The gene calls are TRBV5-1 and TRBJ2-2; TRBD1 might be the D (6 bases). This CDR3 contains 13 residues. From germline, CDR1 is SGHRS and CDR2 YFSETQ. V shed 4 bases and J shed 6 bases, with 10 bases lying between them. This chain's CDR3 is CASSRYRAGELFF. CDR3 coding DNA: TGCGCCAGCAGCAGATACAGGGCCGGGGAGCTGTTTTTT.

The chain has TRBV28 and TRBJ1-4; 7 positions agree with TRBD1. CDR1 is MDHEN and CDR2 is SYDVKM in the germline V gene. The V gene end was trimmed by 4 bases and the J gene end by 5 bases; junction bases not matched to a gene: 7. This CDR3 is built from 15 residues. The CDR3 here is CASSSSGQDNEKLFF. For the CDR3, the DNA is TGTGCCAGCAGTTCATCCGGACAGGACAATGAAAAACTGTTTTTT.

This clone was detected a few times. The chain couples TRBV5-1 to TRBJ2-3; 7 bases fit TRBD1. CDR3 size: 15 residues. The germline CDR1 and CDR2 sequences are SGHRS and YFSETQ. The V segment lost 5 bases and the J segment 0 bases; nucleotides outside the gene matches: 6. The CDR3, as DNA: TGCGCCAGCAGGACGGGACAGACTAGCACAGATACGCAGTATTTT. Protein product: CASRTGQTSTDTQYF. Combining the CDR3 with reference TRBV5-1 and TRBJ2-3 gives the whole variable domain KAGVTQTPRYLIKTRGQQVTLSCSPISGHRSVSWYQQTPGQGLQFLFEYFSETQRNKGNFPGRFSGRQFSNSRSEMNVSTLELGDSALYLCASRTGQTSTDTQYFGPGTRLTVL.